The following is a T cell receptor beta chain sequence with its context. This entry is derived from a study of T cell changes during pregnancy in multiple sclerosis. The CDR3 consists of 14 residues. Germline V CDR1 and CDR2: SQVTM, ANQGSEA. The V end was cut by 2 bases, the J end by 7 bases, with 14 bases between. Assay: immunoSEQ multiplex PCR; the TCRdb copy retains only in-frame clones and omits some. This sample has roughly 110,000 clones, with around 92% found just once. The chain carries TRBV29-1 and TRBJ2-2; tentative D call: TRBD2 (6 bases). The sequences come from peripheral blood, collected in the third trimester of pregnancy. This sequence originates from a female donor in good health, enrolled as a control in a pregnancy study. CDR3 sequence: CSVEPSTGVGELFF. In DNA, the CDR3 is TGCAGCGTTGAACCGTCCACGGGGGTCGGGGAGCTGTTTTTT.